Given below is one TCR beta chain in context. Its antigen remains unidentified. This sample is part of a study of cytomegalovirus exposure and HLA in healthy donors. Vbeta (60) and Jbeta (13) primers were used in the PCR. Some clones are missing from TCRdb's copy, which holds only in-frame ones; the method was immunoSEQ multiplex PCR. The sample lists 150,000 to 200,000 clones, around two thirds occurring once. This CDR3 spans 11 amino acids. CDR1 DFQATT and CDR2 SNEGSKA come from the germline V gene (reference sequence). The V end was cut by 2 bases, the J end by 7 bases, with 8 bases between. Overall study findings and caveats: In vitro assays verified that a few CMV-associated chains recognized CMV antigens specifically.

This receptor was identified in a middle-aged man in good health and CMV-seronegative. The chain employs TRBV20-1 and TRBJ1-2; D is possibly TRBD1 (6 bases). Material: PBMCs. The CDR3 region is CSARNRVGYTF. In nucleotides, the CDR3 is TGCAGTGCTAGAAACAGGGTTGGCTACACCTTC.